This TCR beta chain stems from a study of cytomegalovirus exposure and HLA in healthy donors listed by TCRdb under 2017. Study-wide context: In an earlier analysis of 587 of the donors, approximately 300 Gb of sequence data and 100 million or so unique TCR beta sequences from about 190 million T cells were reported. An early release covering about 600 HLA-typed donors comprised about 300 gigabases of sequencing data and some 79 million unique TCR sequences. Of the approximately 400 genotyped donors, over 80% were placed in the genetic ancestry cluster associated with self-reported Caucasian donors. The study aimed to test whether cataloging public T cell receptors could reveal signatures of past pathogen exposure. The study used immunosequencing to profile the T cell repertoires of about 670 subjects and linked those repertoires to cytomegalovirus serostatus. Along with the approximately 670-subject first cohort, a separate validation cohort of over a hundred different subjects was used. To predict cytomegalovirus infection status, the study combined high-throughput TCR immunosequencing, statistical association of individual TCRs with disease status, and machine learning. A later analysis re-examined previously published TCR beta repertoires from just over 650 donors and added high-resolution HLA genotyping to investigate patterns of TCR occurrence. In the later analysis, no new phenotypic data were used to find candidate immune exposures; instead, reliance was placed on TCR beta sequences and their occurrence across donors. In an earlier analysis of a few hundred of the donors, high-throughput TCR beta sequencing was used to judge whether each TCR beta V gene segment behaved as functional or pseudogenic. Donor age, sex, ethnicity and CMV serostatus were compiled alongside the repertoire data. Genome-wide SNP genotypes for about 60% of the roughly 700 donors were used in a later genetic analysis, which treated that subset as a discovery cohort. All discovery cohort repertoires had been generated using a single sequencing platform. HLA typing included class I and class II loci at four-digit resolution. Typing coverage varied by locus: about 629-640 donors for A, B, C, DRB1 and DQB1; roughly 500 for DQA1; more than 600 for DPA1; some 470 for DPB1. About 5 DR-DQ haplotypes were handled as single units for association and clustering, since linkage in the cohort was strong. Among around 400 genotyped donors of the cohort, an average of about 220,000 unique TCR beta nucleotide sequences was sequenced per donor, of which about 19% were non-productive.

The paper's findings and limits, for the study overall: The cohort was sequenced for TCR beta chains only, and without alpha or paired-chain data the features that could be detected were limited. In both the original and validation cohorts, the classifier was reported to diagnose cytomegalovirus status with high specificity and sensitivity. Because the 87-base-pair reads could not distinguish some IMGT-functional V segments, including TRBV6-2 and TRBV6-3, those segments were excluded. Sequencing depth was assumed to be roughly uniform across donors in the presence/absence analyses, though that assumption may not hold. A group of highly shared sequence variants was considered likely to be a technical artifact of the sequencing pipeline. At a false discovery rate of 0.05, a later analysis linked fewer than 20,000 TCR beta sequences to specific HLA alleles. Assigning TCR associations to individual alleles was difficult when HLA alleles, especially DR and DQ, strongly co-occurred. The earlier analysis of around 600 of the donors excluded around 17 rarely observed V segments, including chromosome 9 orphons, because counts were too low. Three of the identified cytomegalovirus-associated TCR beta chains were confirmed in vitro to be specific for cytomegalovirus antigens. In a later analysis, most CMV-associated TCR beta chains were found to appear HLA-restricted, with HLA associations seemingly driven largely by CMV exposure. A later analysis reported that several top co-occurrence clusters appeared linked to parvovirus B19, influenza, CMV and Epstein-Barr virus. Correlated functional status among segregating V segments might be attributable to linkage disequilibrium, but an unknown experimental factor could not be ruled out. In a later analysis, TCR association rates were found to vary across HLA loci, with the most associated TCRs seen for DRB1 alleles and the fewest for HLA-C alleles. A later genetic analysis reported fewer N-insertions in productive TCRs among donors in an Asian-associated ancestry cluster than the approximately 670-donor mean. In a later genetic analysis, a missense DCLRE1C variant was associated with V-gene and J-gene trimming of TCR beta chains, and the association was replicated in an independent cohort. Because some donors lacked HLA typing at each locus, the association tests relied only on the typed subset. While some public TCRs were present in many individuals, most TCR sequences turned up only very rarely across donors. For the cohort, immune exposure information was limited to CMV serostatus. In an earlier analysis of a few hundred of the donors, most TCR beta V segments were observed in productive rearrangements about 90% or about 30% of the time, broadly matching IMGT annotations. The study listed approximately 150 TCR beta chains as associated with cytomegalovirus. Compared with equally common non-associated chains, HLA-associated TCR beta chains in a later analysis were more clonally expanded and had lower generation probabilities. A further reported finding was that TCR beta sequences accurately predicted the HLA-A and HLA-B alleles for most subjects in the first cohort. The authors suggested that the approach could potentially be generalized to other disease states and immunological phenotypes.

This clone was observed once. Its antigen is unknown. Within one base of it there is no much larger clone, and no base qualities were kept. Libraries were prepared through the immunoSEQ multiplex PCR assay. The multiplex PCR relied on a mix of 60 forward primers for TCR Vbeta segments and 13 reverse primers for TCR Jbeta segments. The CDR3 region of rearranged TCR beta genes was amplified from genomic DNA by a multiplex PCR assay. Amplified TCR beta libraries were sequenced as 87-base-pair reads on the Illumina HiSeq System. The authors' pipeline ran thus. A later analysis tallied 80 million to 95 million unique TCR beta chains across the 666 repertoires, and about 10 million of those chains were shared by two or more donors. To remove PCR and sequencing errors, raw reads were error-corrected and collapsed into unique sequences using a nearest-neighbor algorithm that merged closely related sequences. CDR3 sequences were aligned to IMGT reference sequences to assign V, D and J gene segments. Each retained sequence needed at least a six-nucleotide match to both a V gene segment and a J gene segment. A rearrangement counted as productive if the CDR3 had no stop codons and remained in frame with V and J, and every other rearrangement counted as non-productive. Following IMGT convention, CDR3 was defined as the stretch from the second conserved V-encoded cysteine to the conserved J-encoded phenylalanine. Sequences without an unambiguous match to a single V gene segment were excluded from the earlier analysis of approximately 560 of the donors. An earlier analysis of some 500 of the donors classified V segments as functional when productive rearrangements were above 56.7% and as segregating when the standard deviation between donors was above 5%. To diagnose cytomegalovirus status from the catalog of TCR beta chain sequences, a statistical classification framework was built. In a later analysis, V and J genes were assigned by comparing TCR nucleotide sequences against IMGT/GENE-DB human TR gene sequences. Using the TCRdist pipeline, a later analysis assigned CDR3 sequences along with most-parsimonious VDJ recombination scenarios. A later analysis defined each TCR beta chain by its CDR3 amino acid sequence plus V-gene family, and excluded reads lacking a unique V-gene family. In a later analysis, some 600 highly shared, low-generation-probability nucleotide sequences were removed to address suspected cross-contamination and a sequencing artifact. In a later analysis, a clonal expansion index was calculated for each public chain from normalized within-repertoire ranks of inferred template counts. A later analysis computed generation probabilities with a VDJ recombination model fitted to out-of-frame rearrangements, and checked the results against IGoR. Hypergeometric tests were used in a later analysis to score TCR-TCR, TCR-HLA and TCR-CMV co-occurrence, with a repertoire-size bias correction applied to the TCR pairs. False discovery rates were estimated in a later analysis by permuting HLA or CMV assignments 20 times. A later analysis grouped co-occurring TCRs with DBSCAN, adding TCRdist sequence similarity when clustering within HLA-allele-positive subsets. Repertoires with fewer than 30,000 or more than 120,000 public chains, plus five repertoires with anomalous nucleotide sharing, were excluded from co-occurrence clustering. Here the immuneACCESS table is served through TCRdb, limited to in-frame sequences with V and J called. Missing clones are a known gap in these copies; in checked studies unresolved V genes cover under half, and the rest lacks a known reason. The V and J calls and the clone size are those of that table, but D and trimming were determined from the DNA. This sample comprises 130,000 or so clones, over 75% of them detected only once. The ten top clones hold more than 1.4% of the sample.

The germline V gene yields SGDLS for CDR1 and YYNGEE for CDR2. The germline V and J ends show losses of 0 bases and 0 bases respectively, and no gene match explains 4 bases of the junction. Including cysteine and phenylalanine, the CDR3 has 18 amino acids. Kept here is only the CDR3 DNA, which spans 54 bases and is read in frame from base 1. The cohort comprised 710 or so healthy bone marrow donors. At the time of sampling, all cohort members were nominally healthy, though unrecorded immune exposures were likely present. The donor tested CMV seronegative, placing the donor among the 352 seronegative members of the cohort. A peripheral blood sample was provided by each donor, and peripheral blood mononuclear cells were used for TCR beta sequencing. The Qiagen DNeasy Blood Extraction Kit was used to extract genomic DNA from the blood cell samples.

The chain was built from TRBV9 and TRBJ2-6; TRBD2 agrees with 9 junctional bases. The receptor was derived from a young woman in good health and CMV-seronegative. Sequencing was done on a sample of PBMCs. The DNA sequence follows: TGTGCCAGCAGCGTAGACTCTAGCGGGGCCTCTGGGGCCAACGTCCTGACTTTC. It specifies CASSVDSSGASGANVLTF.